Each of the 2 T cell receptor beta chains below was sequenced from the same sample in a study of PD-1 blockade in classical Hodgkin lymphoma. Here immunoSEQ multiplex PCR was the method, and the copy in TCRdb shows in-frame clones only, minus some. Here the sample spans under 80,000 clones, roughly 92% being singletons. Time point meaning: newly diagnosed, previously untreated cHL patient sample. Specimen: peripheral blood mononuclear cells (PBMCs). These TCRs come from a human donor with classical Hodgkin lymphoma.

A remark on this clone: Because the CDR3's place on the DNA is in doubt, the DNA is left out and the CDR3 is given as listed by TCRdb. The rearrangement links TRBV12-2 to TRBJ1-5. TRBV12-2 is flagged as a pseudogene. The CDR3 is 18 residues long, counting both termini. CDR3: CASRRPIYVGTGNQPQHF.

The V and J genes are TRBV6-6 and TRBJ2-3; TRBD2 agrees at 9 bases. V shed 2 bases and J 5 bases; nucleotides not matched to a gene: 8. The germline V gene encodes CDR1 MNHNY and CDR2 SVGAGI (reference sequence). This CDR3 spans 16 amino acids. For the CDR3, the DNA is TGTGCCAGCAGTTACACCCGCGGGGGGGCAGGAGATACGCAGTATTTT. Protein: CASSYTRGGAGDTQYF.